The 13 T cell receptor beta chains presented below share a single source sample, sequenced in a study of cytomegalovirus exposure and HLA in healthy donors. The PCR ran on 60 Vbeta and 13 Jbeta primers. The table came from immunoSEQ multiplex PCR; TCRdb's copy has only in-frame clones and leaves some out. Of about 63,000 clones detected, 73% appear once; the ten largest clones hold 5.4%. Material: PBMCs. The receptor set was obtained from a man in his forties or fifties in good health and CMV-seronegative.

This clone came up once. This chain uses TRBV27 with TRBJ1-6; D may be TRBD1 (5 bases). The CDR3 contains 15 residues. V was shortened by 2 bases and J by 4 bases, with 9 bases between the two germline ends. Germline CDR1 MNHEY, CDR2 SMNVEV (reference sequence). CDR3 loop: CASSLKGVYNSPLHF. DNA for the CDR3: TGTGCCAGCAGTTTAAAAGGGGTATATAATTCACCCCTCCACTTT.

This chain connects TRBV11-2 to TRBJ2-3; a weak D match, TRBD2 (5 bases). This CDR3 is built from 16 residues. Germline CDR1 reads SGHAT; CDR2 reads FQNNGV. The ends were cut back, 6 bases at V and 3 bases at J, with 19 bases in the middle. CDR3 protein: CASRPYLASRTDTQYF. CDR3 nucleotide sequence: TGTGCCAGCAGACCCTATCTAGCATCTAGGACAGATACGCAGTATTTT.

The chain links TRBV5-6 to TRBJ1-2; TRBD1 agrees at 7 bases. The length of the CDR3 is 16 residues. CDR1 and CDR2 from the germline V gene are SGHDT and YYEEEE. The ends lost 4 bases at V and 1 base at J; junction bases unmatched: 10. DNA for the CDR3: TGTGCCAGCAGCGCGCAGACAGGGCGCAGTAACTATGGCTACACCTTC. It translates to CASSAQTGRSNYGYTF.

J is TRBJ2-3 and V is TRBV30; 13 positions agree with TRBD2. The CDR3 extends over 15 amino acids. V was clipped by 3 bases and J by 5 bases; unmatched bases: 5. Germline-derived CDR1 and CDR2 are GTSNPN and SVGIG (reference sequence). CDR3: CAWRRLAGGQDTQYF. CDR3 DNA: TGTGCCTGGAGGCGACTAGCGGGGGGACAAGATACGCAGTATTTT.

Comment on this clone: The germline gene is not matched at one end of the junction; a read error may be the cause. The CDR3 here is CASSVPLSF. In nucleotides, the CDR3 is TGTGCCAGCAGCGTACCGTTGTCCTTC. V is TRBV9 and J is TRBJ1-2; D is unresolved. Germline V gene lookup returns CDR1 SGDLS and CDR2 YYNGEE. The CDR3 runs to 9 residues.

A few counts support this clone. V usage is TRBV5-1 and J usage is TRBJ2-1; D not resolved. The V gene lost 4 bases and the J gene lost 9 bases, with 14 bases spanning the gap. The CDR3 sequence is 13 residues long. Germline lookup yields CDR1 SGHRS and CDR2 YFSETQ. DNA of the CDR3: TGCGCCAGCAGCGTTGGAGTTACAAGTGAGCAGTTCTTC. This encodes CASSVGVTSEQFF.

The J gene is TRBJ1-1, the V gene TRBV5-6; TRBD1 aligns across 9 bases. The germline CDR1 and CDR2 sequences are SGHDT and YYEEEE. Trimming took 5 bases from V and 3 from J; bases not matched to a gene: 5. CDR3 length: 14 amino acids. The CDR3 nucleotides read TGTGCCAGCAGGGGGGACAGGGTGGACACTGAAGCTTTCTTT. This codes for CASRGDRVDTEAFF.

The rearrangement links TRBV5-1 to TRBJ1-2, with D perhaps TRBD1 (6 bases). Per the germline V gene, CDR1 is SGHRS and CDR2 is YFSETQ. V was trimmed by 1 base and J by 0 bases, leaving 16 bases between them. This CDR3 is 17 amino acids long. In nucleotides, the CDR3 is TGCGCCAGCAGCTTGCGGCCTTTGGACAGCTCTAACTATGGCTACACCTTC. Amino acid sequence: CASSLRPLDSSNYGYTF.

This chain links TRBV6-5 with TRBJ2-1; 7 bases align to TRBD1. CDR3 size: 13 residues. Trimming at V came to 6 bases and at J to 7 bases, leaving 6 bases not matched to a gene. Germline V gene lookup returns CDR1 MNHEY and CDR2 SVGAGI. The chain's CDR3 is CASSSTGRNEQFF. CDR3 sequence (DNA): TGTGCCAGCAGCTCGACAGGGAGAAATGAGCAGTTCTTC.

The chain recombines TRBV21-1 with TRBJ2-5; TRBD2 reflects the table's D call only, with no check against the DNA. TRBV21-1 is a pseudogene segment. This CDR3 comprises 16 residues. In DNA form, the CDR3 reads TGTGCCAGCAGCATACCCAGCGGGGGCCCCCAAGAGACCCAGTACTTC. It codes for CASSIPSGGPQETQYF.

The chain has TRBV11-2 and TRBJ2-7; 11 positions match TRBD2. Germline V gene data show CDR1 as SGHAT and CDR2 as FQNNGV. This CDR3 is 15 amino acids long. V lost 4 bases and J lost 1; bases outside the gene matches: 3. The CDR3 sequence: CASSYLAGGSYEQYF. The CDR3 DNA follows: TGTGCCAGCAGCTACCTAGCGGGGGGTTCCTACGAGCAGTACTTC.

V is TRBV19 and J is TRBJ1-2; TRBD1 agrees at 9 bases. The CDR3 has 14 amino acids. CDR1 and CDR2 from the germline V gene are LNHDA and SQIVND (reference sequence). With 9 bases clipped from V and 5 bases from J, the junction kept 10 bases outside the gene matches. CDR3 DNA: TGTGCCAGACCGACAGGGGGGGTACTTTATGGCTACACCTTC. It is translated as CARPTGGVLYGYTF.

The rearrangement joins TRBV29-1 to TRBJ1-6; no reliable D call. Trimming removed 5 bases from V and 6 bases from J, with 14 bases in between. The CDR3 spans 14 residues. Per germline, CDR1 SQVTM and CDR2 ANQGSEA. CDR3 loop: CSVRDVGINSPLHF. Here the CDR3 DNA reads TGCAGCGTTCGGGATGTGGGGATTAATTCACCCCTCCACTTT. The full variable domain, with the rest looked up from reference TRBV29-1 and TRBJ1-6, is SAVISQKPSRDICQRGTSLTIQCQVDSQVTMMFWYRQQPGQSLTLIATANQGSEATYESGFVIDKFPISRPNLTFSTLTVSNMSPEDSSIYLCSVRDVGINSPLHFGNGTRLTVT.